What follows are 30 T cell receptor beta chains derived from one specimen sequenced in a study of cytomegalovirus exposure and HLA in healthy donors. With 60 Vbeta and 13 Jbeta primers, the PCR was carried out. Using immunoSEQ multiplex PCR, the repertoire was profiled, and TCRdb retains in-frame clones only, with some absent. Its table records tens of thousands of clones. Sequenced: PBMCs. The receptors stem from a female donor in good health and CMV-seropositive.

The chain couples TRBV7-6 to TRBJ2-5, with D maybe TRBD2 (7 bases). V shed 1 base and J shed 3 bases, with 21 bases lying between them. The germline V gene encodes CDR1 SGHVS and CDR2 FNYEAQ. The CDR3 spans 18 residues. The DNA of the CDR3 is TGTGCCAGCAGCTTAGGCCTCCCGGGGGGCTTCGGGGAAGAGACCCAGTACTTC. This codes for CASSLGLPGGFGEETQYF.

V and J are TRBV14 and TRBJ1-6; 7 bases agree with TRBD1. The length of the CDR3 is 17 residues. Trimming removed 0 bases from V and 0 bases from J; junction bases left unmatched: 2. Germline loops: CDR1 SGHDN, CDR2 FVKESK. The CDR3 DNA reads as TGTGCCAGCAGCCAAGAGGGACAGAGCTCCTATAATTCACCCCTCCACTTT. This translates into CASSQEGQSSYNSPLHF.

This chain uses TRBV5-1 with TRBJ2-5; TRBD2 is a possible D gene (7 bases). The CDR3 is 16 amino acids. The V end lost 3 bases, the J end lost 4 bases, and 19 bases lay between the germline ends. Germline V gene lookup returns CDR1 SGHRS and CDR2 YFSETQ. CDR3 bases: TGCGCCAGCAGCTCTTTGGGGGGGGGCGGCTCAGAGACCCAGTACTTC. Translating it yields CASSSLGGGGSETQYF.

The J gene is TRBJ1-6, the V gene TRBV19; D is unresolved. Germline V gives CDR1 LNHDA, CDR2 SQIVND (reference sequence). V lost 3 bases and J lost 9, with 12 bases in between. This CDR3 is built from 14 residues. CDR3 residues: CASSIGQPSSPLHF. The CDR3 DNA reads TGTGCCAGTAGTATTGGTCAGCCTAGTTCACCCCTCCACTTT. Supplemented by reference TRBV19 and TRBJ1-6, the full variable domain reads DGGITQSPKYLFRKEGQNVTLSCEQNLNHDAMYWYRQDPGQGLRLIYYSQIVNDFQKGDIAEGYSVSREKKESFPLTVTSAQKNPTAFYLCASSIGQPSSPLHFGNGTRLTVT.

The chain employs TRBV7-9 and TRBJ1-2; perhaps TRBD1 as D (5 bases). Germline assignment: CDR1 SEHNR and CDR2 FQNEAQ (reference sequence). Trimming left V 1 base short and J 8 bases short, with 11 bases between. This CDR3 has 13 amino acids. The CDR3: CASSLEQVYGYTF. Written as DNA, the CDR3 is TGTGCCAGCAGCTTAGAACAGGTATACGGCTACACCTTC.

The CDR3 coding sequence is TGCAGCTCCCAACTAGCTCATGAGCAGTTCTTC. This gives the protein CSSQLAHEQFF. The chain carries TRBV29-1 and TRBJ2-1; maybe TRBD2 (6 bases). The germline V gene encodes CDR1 SQVTM and CDR2 ANQGSEA. V was clipped by 8 bases and J by 8 bases, with 13 bases between them. This CDR3 is built from 11 residues.

The rearrangement joins TRBV11-1 to TRBJ2-5, with a possible D match to TRBD1 (6 bases). This CDR3 contains 14 residues. Trimming removed 4 bases at V and 5 bases at J, with 14 bases between. The V gene's germline CDR1 is SGHAT and CDR2 FQDESV (reference sequence). CDR3 sequence reads: CASSSKWGRETQYF. The CDR3 DNA sequence: TGTGCCAGCAGCTCAAAGTGGGGGCGGGAGACCCAGTACTTC.

The V call is TRBV7-9, the J call TRBJ1-2, with a possible D match to TRBD1 (6 bases). The CDR3 contains 13 residues. Per germline, CDR1 SEHNR and CDR2 FQNEAQ (reference sequence). Trimming pared 0 bases from V and 7 bases from J, leaving 9 bases between. In nucleotides, the CDR3 is TGTGCCAGCAGCTTAGCCAGGGGACCTGGCTACACCTTC. This sequence encodes CASSLARGPGYTF.

The chain couples TRBV6-5 to TRBJ1-1; D is undetermined. Between the trimmed V and J ends, which lost 2 bases and 5 bases, there was a span of 9 bases. Germline lookup yields CDR1 MNHEY and CDR2 SVGAGI. The CDR3 extends over 13 amino acids. The DNA of the CDR3 is TGTGCCAGCAGTTACAGCGGTGGGACTGAAGCTTTCTTT. Translated: CASSYSGGTEAFF.

This chain joins TRBV10-3 and TRBJ1-6; a possible D gene is TRBD1 (6 bases). CDR1 ENHRY and CDR2 SYGVKD come from the germline V gene. The V end was cut by 6 bases, the J end by 8 bases, with 14 bases between. This CDR3 is 14 amino acids long. The CDR3 DNA is TGTGCCATCAGGGGGGCGAGGGGCGATTCACCCCTCCACTTT. Its protein product is CAIRGARGDSPLHF.

The V call is TRBV5-6, the J call TRBJ1-2; no clear D. The germline V and J ends were trimmed by 6 bases and 7 bases, with 19 bases remaining between them. The CDR3 sequence is 14 residues long. Looked up from germline, CDR1 is SGHDT and CDR2 is YYEEEE. DNA for the CDR3: TGTGCCAGCACCCCCCGGCAGCCGGGGAGTGGCTACACCTTC. Translating gives CASTPRQPGSGYTF.

V gene TRBV4-3 combines with J gene TRBJ1-2, with D perhaps TRBD1 (5 bases). The CDR3 contains 12 residues. CDR1 and CDR2 (germline): LGHNA, YSLEER. Trimming stripped 6 bases from V and 8 bases from J, with 13 bases between. CDR3 protein: CASRAQGRGYTF. The CDR3 DNA reads as TGCGCCAGCAGAGCTCAGGGTCGAGGCTACACCTTC.

The V and J genes are TRBV29-1 and TRBJ2-3; possible D gene TRBD2, 6 bases. The CDR3 is made up of 14 amino acids. The V gene's germline CDR1 is SQVTM and CDR2 ANQGSEA. V lost 6 bases to trimming and J lost 0 bases, with 13 bases between them. CDR3 amino acids: CSVARAGSTDTQYF. For the CDR3, the DNA is TGCAGCGTGGCCAGAGCGGGTAGCACAGATACGCAGTATTTT.

The rearrangement links TRBV20-1 to TRBJ2-4; TRBD2 is a possible D gene (6 bases). CDR3 length: 11 residues. Germline V gene sequence: CDR1 DFQATT, CDR2 SNEGSKA (reference sequence). V was shortened by 5 bases and J by 8 bases, with 10 bases between the two germline ends. CDR3 sequence reads: CSAAPGDIQYF. The CDR3 DNA sequence: TGCAGTGCTGCCCCGGGGGACATTCAGTACTTC.

V usage is TRBV11-3 and J usage is TRBJ2-7; the D is unclear. This CDR3 has 16 amino acids. Germline values: CDR1 SGHNT, CDR2 YENEEA. Trimming cost V 1 base and J 0 bases, with 13 bases left between them. In nucleotides, the CDR3 is TGTGCCAGCAGCTTAGGGTCTTTAGCTATCTCCTACGAGCAGTACTTC. This codes for CASSLGSLAISYEQYF. Full variable domain (missing parts from reference TRBV11-3 and TRBJ2-7): EAGVVQSPRYKIIEKKQPVAFWCNPISGHNTLYWYLQNLGQGPELLIRYENEEAVDDSQLPKDRFSAERLKGVDSTLKIQPAELGDSAVYLCASSLGSLAISYEQYFGPGTRLTVT.

The V call is TRBV19, the J call TRBJ1-2, with 7 bases lining up with TRBD1. Germline CDR1 and CDR2: LNHDA and SQIVND (reference sequence). The CDR3 spans 15 residues. V shed 6 bases and J 6 bases; nucleotides not matched to a gene: 13. In DNA, the CDR3 is TGTGCCAGTAGAGCCGGGGACAGCAAGTGGGATGGCTACACCTTC. Its translation is CASRAGDSKWDGYTF. Full variable domain (remainder filled in from reference TRBV19 and TRBJ1-2): DGGITQSPKYLFRKEGQNVTLSCEQNLNHDAMYWYRQDPGQGLRLIYYSQIVNDFQKGDIAEGYSVSREKKESFPLTVTSAQKNPTAFYLCASRAGDSKWDGYTFGSGTRLTVV.

The chain recombines TRBV25-1 with TRBJ2-7; possibly TRBD2 for D (6 bases). This CDR3 spans 14 amino acids. Trimming stripped 7 bases from V and 6 bases from J, with 19 bases between. From germline, CDR1 is MGHDK and CDR2 SYGVNS. The CDR3 is CASILPRLDPEQYF. CDR3 DNA: TGTGCCAGCATCCTACCGCGACTAGACCCCGAGCAGTACTTC.

The V and J genes are TRBV18 and TRBJ2-1; 11 nucleotides align to TRBD1. V gave up 6 bases and J gave up 9 bases; unmatched junction bases: 7. This CDR3 has 14 residues. Germline V gives CDR1 KGHSH, CDR2 LQKENI. CDR3 sequence: CASSTGTGGGEQFF. The DNA for the CDR3 is TGTGCCAGCTCGACCGGGACAGGGGGAGGTGAGCAGTTCTTC. Complete variable domain (other parts from reference TRBV18 and TRBJ2-1): NAGVMQNPRHLVRRRGQEARLRCSPMKGHSHVYWYRQLPEEGLKFMVYLQKENIIDESGMPKERFSAEFPKEGPSILRIQQVVRGDSAAYFCASSTGTGGGEQFFGPGTRLTVL.

The rearrangement links TRBV6-5 to TRBJ2-7; TRBD1 matches 7 bases. Unmatched junction bases numbered 8, after V lost 5 bases and J lost 4 bases. The CDR3 length is 14 residues. Germline assignment: CDR1 MNHEY and CDR2 SVGAGI. The CDR3 loop reads CASSTWDSDYEQYF. In DNA, the CDR3 is TGTGCCAGCAGTACCTGGGACAGCGATTACGAGCAGTACTTC.

This chain joins TRBV19 and TRBJ2-7; no clear D gene. This CDR3 is built from 12 residues. The germline V gene has CDR1 LNHDA and CDR2 SQIVND (reference sequence). Trimming cost V 1 base and J 4 bases, with 5 bases left between them. The chain's CDR3 is CASSIVPYEQYF. The CDR3 DNA follows: TGTGCCAGTAGTATAGTTCCTTACGAGCAGTACTTC.

The chain joins TRBV5-1 to TRBJ2-3; D unresolved. The CDR3 covers 18 residues. V was pared by 2 bases and J by 0 bases, with 19 bases between. Looked up from germline, CDR1 is SGHRS and CDR2 is YFSETQ. The chain's CDR3 is CASSLVSTTQSSTDTQYF. The CDR3 nucleotides are TGCGCCAGCAGCTTAGTCTCGACAACTCAATCTAGCACAGATACGCAGTATTTT.

This chain uses TRBV18 with TRBJ2-5; no firm D call. Germline lookup yields CDR1 KGHSH and CDR2 LQKENI. Trimming took off 3 bases at V and 1 base at J, with 12 bases between the two ends. This CDR3 contains 15 residues. The CDR3 coding sequence is TGTGCCAGCTCACCCCCCTCGGTGAGCCAAGAGACCCAGTACTTC. It translates to CASSPPSVSQETQYF.

CDR3 residues: CASSLAGNEQFF. DNA of the CDR3: TGCGCCAGCAGCTTGGCGGGGAATGAGCAGTTCTTC. The V gene is TRBV5-1, the J gene TRBJ2-1, with D perhaps matching TRBD2 (5 bases). Germline V gives CDR1 SGHRS, CDR2 YFSETQ. The CDR3 sequence is 12 residues long. The ends were cut back, 0 bases at V and 7 bases at J, with 5 bases in the middle.

The rearrangement links TRBV4-1 to TRBJ2-7; a weak D match, TRBD1 (6 bases). Germline assignment: CDR1 MGHRA and CDR2 YSYEKL. The CDR3 runs to 15 residues. Trimming took 1 base from V and 3 from J, leaving 13 bases between them. The CDR3 protein is CASSQGRQANYEQYF. CDR3 nucleotides: TGCGCCAGCAGCCAAGGGCGACAGGCCAACTACGAGCAGTACTTC.

The chain uses TRBV7-2 and TRBJ2-7; 7 nucleotides agree with TRBD2. The CDR3 covers 13 residues. Germline V CDR1 and CDR2: SGHTA, FQGNSA. J gave up 5 bases and V 5 bases, and 6 bases lay outside the gene matches. The CDR3 coding sequence is TGTGCCAGCAGCGTCGGACTAGTGGACGAGCAGTACTTC. Its translation: CASSVGLVDEQYF.

The V and J genes are TRBV5-4 and TRBJ2-7, with unresolved D. Trimming took off 2 bases at V and 3 bases at J, with 15 bases between the two ends. The CDR3 sequence is 15 residues long. Germline CDR1 is SGHNT and CDR2 is YYREEE (reference sequence). The CDR3 bases are TGTGCCAGCAGCTTCGGCTCGAGGCGTGGCTACGAGCAGTACTTC. Its translation is CASSFGSRRGYEQYF. Together with reference TRBV5-4 and TRBJ2-7, the CDR3 gives the full variable domain: ETGVTQSPTHLIKTRGQQVTLRCSSQSGHNTVSWYQQALGQGPQFIFQYYREEENGRGNFPPRFSGLQFPNYSSELNVNALELDDSALYLCASSFGSRRGYEQYFGPGTRLTVT.

This chain connects TRBV25-1 to TRBJ2-1; D possibly corresponds to TRBD1 (6 bases). Germline V CDR1 and CDR2: MGHDK, SYGVNS. The V end lost 4 bases, the J end lost 9 bases, and 19 bases lay between the germline ends. The CDR3 totals 15 residues. The CDR3 here is CASSVGQSSISEQFF. The CDR3 nucleotides are TGTGCCAGCAGTGTCGGACAGTCTTCAATCAGTGAGCAGTTCTTC.

CDR3: CASSSPGTGITDTQYF. In DNA, the CDR3 is TGTGCCAGCAGCTCCCCAGGAACAGGCATCACAGATACGCAGTATTTT. J is TRBJ2-3 and V is TRBV7-9; D is possibly TRBD1 (5 bases). Per the germline V gene, CDR1 is SEHNR and CDR2 is FQNEAQ (reference sequence). Trimming pared 4 bases from V and 2 bases from J, leaving 16 bases between. This CDR3 is 16 amino acids long.

The V and J genes are TRBV5-6 and TRBJ2-1; the D gene is possibly TRBD1 (6 bases). Between the trimmed V and J ends, which lost 5 bases and 3 bases, there was a span of 12 bases. This CDR3 spans 14 amino acids. In germline, CDR1 is SGHDT, CDR2 YYEEEE. CDR3 coding DNA: TGTGCCAGCAGTCCCGGGACATACTACAATGAGCAGTTCTTC. Amino acid sequence: CASSPGTYYNEQFF.

The rearrangement joins TRBV6-5 to TRBJ2-2, with D possibly matching TRBD1 (5 bases). Germline CDR1 reads MNHEY; CDR2 reads SVGAGI. V lost 6 bases and J 2 bases, leaving 10 bases between the germline ends. This CDR3 contains 14 residues. CDR3 loop: CASRGLLNTGELFF. CDR3 sequence (DNA): TGTGCCAGCAGGGGGCTTCTCAACACCGGGGAGCTGTTTTTT.